This TCR beta chain was recorded in a study of blood T cell repertoires in COVID-19. The table came from immunoSEQ multiplex PCR; TCRdb's copy has only in-frame clones and leaves some out. Altogether approximately 82,000 clones are present, roughly 80% being singletons, with the ten largest covering under 45%. The ends lost 1 base at V and 7 bases at J; junction bases unmatched: 8. Germline CDR1 and CDR2: SGDLS and YYNGEE. The CDR3 sequence is 16 residues long. This clonotype was sampled from a woman in her seventies with acute or convalescent COVID-19. This chain joins TRBV9 and TRBJ1-2; 12 bases line up with TRBD1. The sample comprised peripheral blood. The CDR3, as DNA: TGTGCCAGCAGCGTAACTTTGGGACAGGGGGCGCGTGGCTACACCTTC. Encoded protein: CASSVTLGQGARGYTF.